One and the same sample provided the 2 T cell receptor beta chains below, sequenced in a study of cytomegalovirus exposure and HLA in healthy donors. The PCR contained 60 Vbeta and 13 Jbeta primers. The assay was immunoSEQ multiplex PCR, and TCRdb's table has in-frame clones only and misses some. The repertoire includes approximately 140,000 clones, around three quarters of them detected once, and 3% sits in the top ten. Sample: PBMCs. The receptor source for this set is a man in his forties or fifties in good health and CMV-seropositive.

The chain links TRBV20-1 to TRBJ2-5; D is uncertain. This CDR3 is built from 9 residues. Germline values: CDR1 DFQATT, CDR2 SNEGSKA (reference sequence). Trimming took 8 bases from V and 3 from J, leaving 4 bases between them. CDR3 sequence: CSPEETQYF. The CDR3 nucleotides are TGCAGTCCGGAAGAGACCCAGTACTTC.

In nucleotides, the CDR3 is TGTGCCAGCACGCTTAGGACAGGGGAGGGAAAACTGTTTTTT. It is translated as CASTLRTGEGKLFF. The chain has TRBV6-1 and TRBJ1-4; 9 bases are shared with TRBD1. Germline CDR1 and CDR2: MNHNS and SASEGT. The CDR3 loop spans 14 amino acids. The V and J ends lost 7 bases and 10 bases, in that order; junction bases with no gene match: 10.